This is a list of T cell receptor beta chains from one sample in a study of T cell responses to AZD1222 COVID-19 vaccine. This table comes from immunoSEQ multiplex PCR, and its TCRdb copy is limited to in-frame clones, with some not included. The sample has nearly 110,000 clones, approximately 90% seen once. The sequences come from peripheral blood, collected 28 days after the second AZD1222 dose. These receptors all stem from an adult who received the AZD1222 COVID-19 vaccine. Both conserved end residues are trimmed from each CDR3.

v_gene: TRBV27
j_gene: TRBJ1-1
len: 11
CDR3aa: ASSTGINTEAF

v_gene: TRBV18
j_gene: TRBJ1-2
len: 13
CDR3aa: ASSPRLEGDYGYT

v_gene: TRBV29-1
j_gene: TRBJ1-1
len: 12
CDR3aa: SVRRTVENTEAF

v_gene: TRBV19
j_gene: TRBJ1-5
len: 14
CDR3aa: ASSPGPPRGNQPQH

v_gene: TRBV7-9
j_gene: TRBJ2-7
len: 13
CDR3aa: ASSLEGTGTSEQY

v_gene: TRBV6-5
j_gene: TRBJ1-1
len: 12
CDR3aa: ASRETQLDTEAF

v_gene: TRBV24-1
j_gene: TRBJ2-7
len: 16
CDR3aa: ATSDQELGPFRVYEQY

v_gene: TRBV4-2
j_gene: TRBJ2-7
len: 12
CDR3aa: ASSQDQHKDEQY

v_gene: TRBV10-1
j_gene: TRBJ2-1
len: 11
CDR3aa: ASGGGPYNEQF

v_gene: TRBV7-2
j_gene: TRBJ1-2
len: 15
CDR3aa: ASSLRGGGEALYGYT

v_gene: TRBV6-5
j_gene: TRBJ2-1
len: 11
CDR3aa: ASSFGPYNEQF

v_gene: TRBV18
j_gene: TRBJ1-1
len: 15
CDR3aa: ASSPLWDRGMGTEAF

v_gene: TRBV5-1
j_gene: TRBJ1-2
len: 11
CDR3aa: ASSAQGRDGYT

v_gene: TRBV19
j_gene: TRBJ2-7
len: 13
CDR3aa: ASSPGQGASYEQY

v_gene: TRBV11-2
j_gene: TRBJ2-3
len: 14
CDR3aa: ASSSRSGVTTDTQY

v_gene: TRBV6-5
j_gene: TRBJ1-5
len: 13
CDR3aa: ASRGGQEWYQPQH

v_gene: TRBV18
j_gene: TRBJ2-7
len: 13
CDR3aa: ASSPQGQGLYEQY

v_gene: TRBV11-2
j_gene: TRBJ2-2
len: 13
CDR3aa: ASSPGTRNTGELF

v_gene: TRBV7-6
j_gene: TRBJ1-5
len: 13
CDR3aa: ASSLGQSSNQPQH

v_gene: TRBV5-4
j_gene: TRBJ1-1
len: 13
CDR3aa: ASSLGGQSNTEAF

v_gene: TRBV6-5
j_gene: TRBJ2-3
len: 12
CDR3aa: ASSSDRSTDTQY

v_gene: TRBV4-1
j_gene: TRBJ2-1
len: 10
CDR3aa: ASSQAVYEQF

v_gene: TRBV2
j_gene: TRBJ2-5
len: 12
CDR3aa: ASRSNFGAETQY

v_gene: TRBV2
j_gene: TRBJ1-4
len: 11
CDR3aa: ASRDRKNEKLF

v_gene: TRBV24-1
j_gene: TRBJ1-1
len: 15
CDR3aa: ATLRGNLAPLNTEAF

v_gene: TRBV15
j_gene: TRBJ2-1
len: 13
CDR3aa: ATSIGTSGYNEQF

v_gene: TRBV12-3/TRBV12-4
j_gene: TRBJ2-7
len: 10
CDR3aa: ASSLLRGGQY

v_gene: TRBV19
j_gene: TRBJ2-5
len: 13
CDR3aa: ASSHYGRLQETQY

v_gene: TRBV3-1/TRBV3-2
j_gene: TRBJ1-1
len: 11
CDR3aa: ASSLIDNTEAF

v_gene: TRBV9
j_gene: TRBJ1-5
len: 15
CDR3aa: ASCPGQGAGGNQPQH

v_gene: TRBV7-9
j_gene: TRBJ1-2
len: 13
CDR3aa: ASSSPGRTTYGYT

v_gene: TRBV18
j_gene: TRBJ2-7
len: 11
CDR3aa: ASSPTGQYEQY

v_gene: TRBV11-1
j_gene: TRBJ2-7
len: 13
CDR3aa: ASSPGTSGSYEQY

v_gene: TRBV3-1/TRBV3-2
j_gene: TRBJ1-2
len: 16
CDR3aa: ASSQDLRGGEANYGYT

v_gene: TRBV28
j_gene: TRBJ2-1
len: 13
CDR3aa: ASSSKAGANNEQF

v_gene: TRBV19
j_gene: TRBJ2-7
len: 13
CDR3aa: ASSIRRDSLFEQY

v_gene: TRBV2
j_gene: TRBJ2-7
len: 13
CDR3aa: ASKSYAEISYEQY

v_gene: TRBV19
j_gene: TRBJ1-4
len: 14
CDR3aa: ASSIDRTGGNEKLF

v_gene: TRBV6-1
j_gene: TRBJ2-1
len: 16
CDR3aa: ASSEIWRQGTSYNEQF

v_gene: TRBV4-1
j_gene: TRBJ2-7
len: 13
CDR3aa: ASSQVDRSSYEQY

v_gene: TRBV15
j_gene: TRBJ2-7
len: 13
CDR3aa: ATSSGTGAAYEQY

v_gene: TRBV7-2
j_gene: TRBJ2-1
len: 14
CDR3aa: ASSLRPGTAYNEQF

v_gene: TRBV5-5
j_gene: TRBJ2-7
len: 12
CDR3aa: ASSLAGGAYEQY

v_gene: TRBV21-1
j_gene: TRBJ2-7
len: 13
CDR3aa: ASSKPSGGDYEQY

v_gene: TRBV2
j_gene: TRBJ2-1
len: 12
CDR3aa: ASTYGASYNEQF

v_gene: TRBV7-2
j_gene: TRBJ2-7
len: 16
CDR3aa: ASSLVPLAGGSSYEQY

v_gene: TRBV7-9
j_gene: TRBJ1-2
len: 15
CDR3aa: ASSLANRGPANYGYT

v_gene: TRBV2
j_gene: TRBJ2-2
len: 15
CDR3aa: ASSKFPRRGGTGELF

v_gene: TRBV28
j_gene: TRBJ2-7
len: 12
CDR3aa: ASSLGQGAGEQY

v_gene: TRBV28
j_gene: TRBJ1-6
len: 13
CDR3aa: ASSWTGADNSPLH

v_gene: TRBV5-1
j_gene: TRBJ2-2
len: 15
CDR3aa: ASSFGTYRGGTGELF

v_gene: TRBV5-5
j_gene: TRBJ2-3
len: 14
CDR3aa: ASSPGLAGATDTQY

v_gene: TRBV3-1/TRBV3-2
j_gene: TRBJ1-5
len: 12
CDR3aa: ASSLGGGGQPQH

v_gene: TRBV6-5
j_gene: TRBJ1-2
len: 12
CDR3aa: ASRVTVANYGYT